These 9 T cell receptor beta chains came from one sample sequenced in a study of T cells in Graves' hyperthyroidism and ophthalmopathy. RNA transcripts served as the template for amplifying TCR beta CDR3 regions. Researchers ran a first-round RT-PCR on the TCR CDR3 using the HTBI primer set. From the multiplex PCR reads, TCRdb called clonotypes with MiXCR, one entry per CDR3 protein. The table lists hundreds of thousands of distinct CDR3 sequences, around 14% of them singletons, with roughly an eighth in the top ten. Sample: blood. The receptors stem from a young woman with Graves' hyperthyroidism.

Turning to this clonotype: A much larger clone lies one base from this, so it may be a read error. The chain employs TRBV6-9 and TRBJ1-6; D is unclear. Trimming took off 3 bases at V and 0 bases at J, with 9 bases between the two ends. The CDR3 totals 16 residues. The germline gives CDR1 MNHGY, CDR2 SVAAGI. In nucleotides, the CDR3 is TGTGCCAGCAGTTACTTGGGGAGCTCCTATAATTCACCCCTCCACTTT. This translates into CASSYLGSSYNSPLHF.

The V and J genes are TRBV18 and TRBJ2-5, with D hard to call. Germline V gene sequence: CDR1 KGHSH, CDR2 LQKENI. The V and J ends lost 0 bases and 0 bases respectively, with 2 bases between them. The CDR3 spans 13 residues. DNA for the CDR3: TGTGCCAGCTCACCACCGTACCAAGAGACCCAGTACTTC. Translated, it gives CASSPPYQETQYF.

The sample holds a few counts of this clonotype. The V and J genes are TRBV4-2 and TRBJ2-6; no clear D. With 0 bases removed from V and 0 bases from J, the gap between germline ends came to 6 bases. CDR1 is LGHNA, CDR2 YNFKEQ, per germline. This CDR3 region has 16 residues. The CDR3 sequence is CASSQDLGSGANVLTF. Here the CDR3 DNA reads TGTGCCAGCAGCCAAGATCTCGGCTCTGGGGCCAACGTCCTGACTTTC.

The rearrangement uses TRBV27 and TRBJ2-7; 9 bases are a match to TRBD1. The CDR3 has 18 residues. Germline V CDR1 and CDR2: MNHEY, SMNVEV (reference sequence). The V and J ends lost 5 bases and 0 bases, in that order; junction bases with no gene match: 14. The CDR3 loop is CASSTKGQGRAVSYEQYF. CDR3 sequence (DNA): TGTGCCAGCAGTACCAAAGGACAGGGGAGAGCTGTCTCCTACGAGCAGTACTTC.

In its sample, this clonotype was seen many times. This chain joins TRBV18 and TRBJ1-2; 8 bases agree with TRBD1. The CDR3 is 13 residues long. From germline, CDR1 is KGHSH and CDR2 LQKENI. The trim removed 3 bases at V and 3 bases at J, leaving 0 bases unmatched. The CDR3 DNA reads TGTGCCAGCTCACCGGACAGGGACTATGGCTACACCTTC. Translated: CASSPDRDYGYTF.

A few counts support this clonotype. V gene TRBV25-1 combines with J gene TRBJ1-1; 7 positions match TRBD1. The germline gives CDR1 MGHDK, CDR2 SYGVNS. V lost 1 base and J lost 1; bases outside the gene matches: 9. The CDR3 is 17 residues long. As DNA, the CDR3 is TGTGCCAGCAGTGAATGGGGGCAGGGGGGGACGAACACTGAAGCTTTCTTT. Its protein product is CASSEWGQGGTNTEAFF. Using reference TRBV25-1 and TRBJ1-1 for the parts outside the CDR3, the full variable domain is EADIYQTPRYLVIGTGKKITLECSQTMGHDKMYWYQQDPGMELHLIHYSYGVNSTEKGDLSSESTVSRIRTEHFPLTLESARPSHTSQYLCASSEWGQGGTNTEAFFGQGTRLTVV.

The chain employs TRBV6-5 and TRBJ1-1; tentatively, D is TRBD1 (6 bases). Trimming shortened V by 0 bases and J by 3 bases, and 11 bases separated the two germline ends. CDR1 is MNHEY, CDR2 SVGAGI, per germline. This CDR3 is built from 15 residues. The CDR3 loop reads CASSYSQGFYTEAFF. As DNA, the CDR3 is TGTGCCAGCAGTTACTCGCAGGGGTTCTACACTGAAGCTTTCTTT.

This clonotype came up many times. This sequence joins TRBV20-1 and TRBJ2-1; 7 nucleotides align to TRBD2. Germline loops: CDR1 DFQATT, CDR2 SNEGSKA (reference sequence). V trimming: 0 bases; J trimming: 0 bases; junction bases outside the gene matches: 8. The CDR3 loop spans 17 amino acids. This CDR3 reads CSARDSGGLHSYNEQFF. The CDR3 coding sequence is TGCAGTGCTAGAGATTCGGGGGGATTACACTCCTACAATGAGCAGTTCTTC.

This clonotype was counted a single time. The genes are TRBV18 and TRBJ2-3, with D maybe TRBD2 (5 bases). CDR1 and CDR2 (germline): KGHSH, LQKENI. V was clipped by 3 bases and J by 0 bases, with 7 bases between them. CDR3 size: 14 residues. The CDR3 loop reads CASSPRVSTDTQYF. CDR3 coding DNA: TGTGCCAGCTCACCGCGGGTCAGCACAGATACGCAGTATTTT.